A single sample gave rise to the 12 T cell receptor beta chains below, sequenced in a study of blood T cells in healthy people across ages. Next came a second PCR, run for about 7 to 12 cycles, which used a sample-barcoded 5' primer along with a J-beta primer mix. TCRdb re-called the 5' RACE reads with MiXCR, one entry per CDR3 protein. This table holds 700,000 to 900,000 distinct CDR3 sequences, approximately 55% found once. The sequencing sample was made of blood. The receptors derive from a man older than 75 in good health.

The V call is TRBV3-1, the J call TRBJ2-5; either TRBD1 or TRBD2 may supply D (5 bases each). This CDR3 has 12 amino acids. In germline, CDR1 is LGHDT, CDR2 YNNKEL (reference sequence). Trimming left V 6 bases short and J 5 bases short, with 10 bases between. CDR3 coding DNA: TGTGCCAGCAGTGGCAGGGAGGAGACCCAGTACTTC. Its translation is CASSGREETQYF.

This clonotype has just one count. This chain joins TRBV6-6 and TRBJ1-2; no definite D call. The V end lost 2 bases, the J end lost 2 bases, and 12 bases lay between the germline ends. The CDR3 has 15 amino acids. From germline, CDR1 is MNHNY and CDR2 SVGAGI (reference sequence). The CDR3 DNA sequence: TGTGCCAGCAGTTACCCAGGAGGGTCCAACTATGGCTACACCTTC. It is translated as CASSYPGGSNYGYTF.

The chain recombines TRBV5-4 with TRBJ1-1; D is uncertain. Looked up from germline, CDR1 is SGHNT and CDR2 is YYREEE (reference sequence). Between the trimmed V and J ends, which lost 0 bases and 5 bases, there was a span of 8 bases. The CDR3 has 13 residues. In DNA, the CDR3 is TGTGCCAGCAGCTTGGACCCCGGGACTGAAGCTTTCTTT. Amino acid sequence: CASSLDPGTEAFF.

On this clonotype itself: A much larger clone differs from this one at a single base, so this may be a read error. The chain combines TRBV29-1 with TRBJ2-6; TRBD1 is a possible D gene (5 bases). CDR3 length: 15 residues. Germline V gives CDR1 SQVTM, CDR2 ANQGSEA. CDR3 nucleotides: TGCAGCGTTGTTCGGATTGACTCTGGGGCCAACGTCCCGACTTTC. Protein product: CSVVRIDSGANVPTF.

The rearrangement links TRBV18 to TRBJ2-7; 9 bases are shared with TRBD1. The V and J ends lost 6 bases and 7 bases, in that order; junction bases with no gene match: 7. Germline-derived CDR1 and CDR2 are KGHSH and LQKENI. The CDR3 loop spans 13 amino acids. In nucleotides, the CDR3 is TGTGCCAGCTCCCAAGGGACAGGGCGGGAGCAGTACTTC. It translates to CASSQGTGREQYF.

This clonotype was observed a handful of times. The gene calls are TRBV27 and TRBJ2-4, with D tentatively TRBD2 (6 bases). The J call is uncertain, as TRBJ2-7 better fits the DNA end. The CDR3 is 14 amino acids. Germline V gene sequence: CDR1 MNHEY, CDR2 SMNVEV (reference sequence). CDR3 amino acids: CASSWGGGVYEQYF. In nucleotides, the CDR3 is TGTGCCAGCAGTTGGGGCGGAGGGGTTTACGAGCAGTACTTC.

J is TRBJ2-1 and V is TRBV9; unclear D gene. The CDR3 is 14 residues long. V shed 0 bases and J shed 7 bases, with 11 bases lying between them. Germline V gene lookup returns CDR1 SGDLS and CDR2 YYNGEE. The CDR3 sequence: CASSVGVAPNEQFF. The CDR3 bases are TGTGCCAGCAGCGTAGGAGTGGCCCCAAATGAGCAGTTCTTC.

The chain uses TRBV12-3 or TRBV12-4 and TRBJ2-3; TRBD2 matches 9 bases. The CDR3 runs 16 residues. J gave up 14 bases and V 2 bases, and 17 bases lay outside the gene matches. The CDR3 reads CASSLRASGKHRYAYF. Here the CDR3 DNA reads TGTGCCAGCAGTTTAAGGGCTAGCGGGAAGCACAGATACGCGTATTTT.

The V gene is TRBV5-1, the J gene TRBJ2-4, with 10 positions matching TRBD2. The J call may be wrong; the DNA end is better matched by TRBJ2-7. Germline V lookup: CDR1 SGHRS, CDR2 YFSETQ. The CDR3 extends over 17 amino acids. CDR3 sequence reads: CASSLEAGLAIRYEQYF. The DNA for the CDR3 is TGCGCCAGCAGCTTGGAGGCGGGACTAGCGATCCGCTACGAGCAGTACTTC.

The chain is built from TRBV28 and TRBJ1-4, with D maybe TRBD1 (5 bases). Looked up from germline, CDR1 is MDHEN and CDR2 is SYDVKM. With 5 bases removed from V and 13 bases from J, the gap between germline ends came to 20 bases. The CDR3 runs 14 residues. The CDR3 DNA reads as TGTGCCAGCAGTCCCCCGGGACCGATGGTCGGACTGTTTTTT. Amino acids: CASSPPGPMVGLFF.

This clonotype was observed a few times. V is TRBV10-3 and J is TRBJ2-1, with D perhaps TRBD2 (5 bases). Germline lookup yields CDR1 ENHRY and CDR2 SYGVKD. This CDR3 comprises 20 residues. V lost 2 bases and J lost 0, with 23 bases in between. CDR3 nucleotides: TGTGCCATCAGTGAGCCGACGAAAGCGGACGAGAAGGACTCCTACAATGAGCAGTTCTTC. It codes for CAISEPTKADEKDSYNEQFF.

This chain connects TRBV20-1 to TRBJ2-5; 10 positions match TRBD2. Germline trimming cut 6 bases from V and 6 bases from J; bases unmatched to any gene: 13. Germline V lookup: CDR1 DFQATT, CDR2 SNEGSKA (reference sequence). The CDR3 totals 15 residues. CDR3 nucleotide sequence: TGCAGTGCCACTCGGGCTAGCGGGAGCCGACAGACCCAGTACTTC. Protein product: CSATRASGSRQTQYF.